The 23 T cell receptor beta chains listed next were all sequenced from one sample in a study of blood T cell repertoires in COVID-19. Measured with immunoSEQ multiplex PCR; TCRdb has only the in-frame clones, and not every one. The sample records about 240,000 clones, approximately 90% being singletons. Sequenced: PBMCs or T cells enriched from blood (not recorded which). The receptors derive from a man aged 35 to 55 who had recovered from COVID-19.

The chain is built from TRBV4-1 and TRBJ1-6, with D unclear. CDR1 MGHRA and CDR2 YSYEKL come from the germline V gene. This CDR3 has 17 residues. V was shortened by 1 base and J by 0 bases, with 10 bases between the two germline ends. CDR3 amino acids: CASSQAPRSSYNSPLHF. The CDR3 DNA follows: TGCGCCAGCAGCCAAGCTCCAAGGAGCTCCTATAATTCACCCCTCCACTTT.

The rearrangement joins TRBV6-6 to TRBJ1-5; D unresolved. The V end was cut by 0 bases, the J end by 6 bases, with 3 bases between. Germline CDR1 is MNHNY and CDR2 is SVGAGI (reference sequence). There are 12 residues in the CDR3. CDR3 in amino acids: CASSYSGQPQHF. In nucleotides, the CDR3 is TGTGCCAGCAGTTACTCCGGTCAGCCCCAGCATTTT.

V and J are TRBV5-1 and TRBJ1-3; D ambiguous. V dropped 2 bases and J dropped 3 bases, with 15 bases sitting between them. This CDR3 contains 16 residues. Germline V lookup: CDR1 SGHRS, CDR2 YFSETQ. The CDR3 DNA reads TGCGCCAGCAGCTTAGATGGGCACGATAGTGGAAACACCATATATTTT. It yields the protein CASSLDGHDSGNTIYF.

The chain uses TRBV29-1 and TRBJ2-1; possible D gene TRBD2, 6 bases. The CDR3 consists of 15 residues. The germline gives CDR1 SQVTM, CDR2 ANQGSEA. V lost 5 bases and J lost 5, with 19 bases in between. The CDR3, as DNA: TGCAGCGTTCCGGGGACTGTCCTGGGGAACAATGAGCAGTTCTTC. This codes for CSVPGTVLGNNEQFF.

The V gene is TRBV5-1, the J gene TRBJ1-5, with D possibly being TRBD1 (6 bases). This CDR3 region has 15 residues. The germline V and J ends were trimmed by 2 bases and 0 bases, with 9 bases remaining between them. Germline V gene sequence: CDR1 SGHRS, CDR2 YFSETQ. CDR3 in DNA: TGCGCCAGCAGCTTAGGACAGAGTAGCAATCAGCCCCAGCATTTT. Translating it yields CASSLGQSSNQPQHF.

The chain joins TRBV28 to TRBJ2-3, with D possibly TRBD2 on 6 matching bases. V was clipped by 4 bases and J by 1 base, with 15 bases between them. Germline CDR1 is MDHEN and CDR2 is SYDVKM. The length of the CDR3 is 16 residues. CDR3 amino acids: CASSSTRREGTDTQYF. The CDR3 DNA is TGTGCCAGCAGTTCCACAAGGAGGGAGGGCACAGATACGCAGTATTTT.

This chain connects TRBV7-2 to TRBJ1-5; D is undetermined. Germline V CDR1 and CDR2: SGHTA, FQGNSA. The CDR3 length is 16 residues. The V gene lost 4 bases and the J gene lost 0 bases, with 13 bases spanning the gap. Written as DNA, the CDR3 is TGTGCCAGCAGCTCCCAAGCCGGGGATAGCAATCAGCCCCAGCATTTT. Encoded protein: CASSSQAGDSNQPQHF.

The chain combines TRBV19 with TRBJ2-3; 7 bases fit TRBD2. Germline V lookup: CDR1 LNHDA, CDR2 SQIVND (reference sequence). V trimming: 4 bases; J trimming: 2 bases; junction bases outside the gene matches: 9. The CDR3 loop spans 16 amino acids. The DNA for the CDR3 is TGTGCCAGTAGTACCCCCCTTCGGGGGGTCACAGATACGCAGTATTTT. Its protein is CASSTPLRGVTDTQYF.

This clone was observed a single time. V gene TRBV4-1 combines with J gene TRBJ2-1; D might be TRBD2 (5 bases). The germline V gene has CDR1 MGHRA and CDR2 YSYEKL. CDR3 size: 15 residues. V lost 1 base and J lost 6, with 13 bases in between. The CDR3 DNA reads TGCGCCAGCAGCCAAGGGTGGGGAGATGCCAATGAGCAGTTCTTC. It encodes CASSQGWGDANEQFF.

The chain combines TRBV6-4 with TRBJ2-1; 10 bases map to TRBD2. The CDR3 consists of 15 residues. The V and J ends lost 2 bases and 7 bases, in that order; junction bases with no gene match: 5. From germline, CDR1 is MRHNA and CDR2 SNTAGT. In DNA, the CDR3 is TGTGCCAGCAGTGACGAGCCAGCGGGAGGGAATGAGCAGTTCTTC. Translation: CASSDEPAGGNEQFF.

V and J are TRBV5-1 and TRBJ1-2, with D possibly TRBD1 on 5 matching bases. The CDR3 has 14 amino acids. Deletions cut 1 base from V and 7 bases from J, with 14 bases between. Looked up from germline, CDR1 is SGHRS and CDR2 is YFSETQ. This CDR3 is CASSLRGGTFGYTF. The CDR3, as DNA: TGCGCCAGCAGCTTGAGGGGAGGTACGTTTGGCTACACCTTC.

The chain couples TRBV27 to TRBJ1-5; TRBD1 might be the D (6 bases). CDR1 and CDR2 from the germline V gene are MNHEY and SMNVEV (reference sequence). The CDR3 consists of 15 residues. The V end was cut by 6 bases, the J end by 4 bases, with 16 bases between. CDR3 residues: CASRKTGTPNQPQHF. The CDR3 nucleotides are TGTGCCAGCAGAAAAACCGGGACACCAAATCAGCCCCAGCATTTT.

The chain carries TRBV2 and TRBJ2-7; 9 bases map to TRBD1. Germline assignment: CDR1 SNHLY and CDR2 FYNNEI. V lost 6 bases to trimming and J lost 5 bases; unmatched junction nucleotides: 8. The CDR3 loop spans 14 amino acids. The CDR3: CASRKGQGPDEQYF. The CDR3 DNA follows: TGTGCCAGCAGGAAAGGACAGGGGCCTGACGAGCAGTACTTC. The full variable domain, rest sourced from reference TRBV2 and TRBJ2-7, is EPEVTQTPSHQVTQMGQEVILRCVPISNHLYFYWYRQILGQKVEFLVSFYNNEISEKSEIFDDQFSVERPDGSNFTLKIRSTKLEDSAMYFCASRKGQGPDEQYFGPGTRLTVT.

This clone is a singleton in its sample. V gene TRBV4-1 combines with J gene TRBJ2-1; TRBD2 might be the D (7 bases). The CDR3 has 17 residues. Germline V CDR1 and CDR2: MGHRA, YSYEKL. V lost 1 base to trimming and J lost 6 bases, with 19 bases between them. The chain's CDR3 is CASSQGPRGGPPNEQFF. The CDR3 nucleotides are TGCGCCAGCAGCCAAGGCCCTAGGGGGGGGCCCCCCAATGAGCAGTTCTTC.

Details on this clone: This specimen includes other DNA sequences encoding the same CDR3. The chain recombines TRBV6-5 with TRBJ1-2; maybe TRBD1 (5 bases). V was clipped by 2 bases and J by 2 bases, with 9 bases between them. Germline-derived CDR1 and CDR2 are MNHEY and SVGAGI. This CDR3 spans 14 amino acids. The CDR3 here is CASSYSGGNYGYTF. The DNA for the CDR3 is TGTGCCAGCAGTTACAGCGGGGGGAACTATGGCTACACCTTC.

The chain has TRBV4-1 and TRBJ2-1; 11 bases align to TRBD2. The J segment lost 15 bases and the V segment lost 7 bases, leaving 26 bases of the junction unmatched. Germline V gives CDR1 MGHRA, CDR2 YSYEKL. There are 18 residues in the CDR3. The CDR3 bases are TGCGCCAGCAATCCCGGGACTAGCGGCATTGGGGGCACCTCCTTGGGGTTCTTC. Translation: CASNPGTSGIGGTSLGFF.

The chain carries TRBV11-2 and TRBJ1-2; TRBD1 is a possible D gene (5 bases). Germline loops: CDR1 SGHAT, CDR2 FQNNGV. The ends were cut back, 1 base at V and 0 bases at J, with 12 bases in the middle. This CDR3 has 16 residues. In DNA form, the CDR3 reads TGTGCCAGCAGCTTAGGGCCAGGGTCTCCTAACTATGGCTACACCTTC. Amino acid sequence: CASSLGPGSPNYGYTF.

The CDR3 coding sequence is TGTGCCAGCAGCTTAACGTTTGTTGCGGGAGTAATGGGCAATGAGCAGTTCTTC. This codes for CASSLTFVAGVMGNEQFF. The chain carries TRBV7-3 and TRBJ2-1; TRBD2 aligns across 7 bases. Per germline, CDR1 SGHTA and CDR2 FQGTGA. V shed 0 bases and J 6 bases; nucleotides not matched to a gene: 14. This CDR3 comprises 18 residues.

The chain uses TRBV9 and TRBJ1-4; a weak D match, TRBD1 (6 bases). V gave up 3 bases and J gave up 3 bases, with 12 bases separating them. Germline values: CDR1 SGDLS, CDR2 YYNGEE. The CDR3 is made up of 15 amino acids. The CDR3 sequence is CASSDGGPANEKLFF. The CDR3, as DNA: TGTGCCAGCAGCGACGGGGGGCCTGCTAATGAAAAACTGTTTTTT.

This clone was counted once. The J gene is TRBJ1-5, the V gene TRBV7-8; 11 nucleotides line up with TRBD1. J lost 7 bases, V lost 4 bases, and 6 bases had no gene match. Germline V gives CDR1 SGHVS, CDR2 FQNEAQ. The CDR3 has 15 amino acids. CDR3 sequence reads: CASSSPGQGGQPQHF. CDR3 bases: TGTGCCAGCAGCTCCCCGGGACAGGGGGGGCAGCCCCAGCATTTT. Based on the CDR3 plus reference TRBV7-8 and TRBJ1-5, the full variable domain is GAGVSQSPRYKVAKRGQDVALRCDPISGHVSLFWYQQALGQGPEFLTYFQNEAQLDKSGLPSDRFFAERPEGSVSTLKIQRTQQEDSAVYLCASSSPGQGGQPQHFGDGTRLSIL.

The rearrangement links TRBV10-2 to TRBJ2-7; 13 bases agree with TRBD2. CDR3 length equals 16 residues. J lost 2 bases, V lost 4 bases, and 5 bases had no gene match. From germline, CDR1 is WSHSY and CDR2 SAAADI. Here the CDR3 reads CASSGITSGRAYEQYF. CDR3 DNA: TGCGCCAGCAGTGGAATAACTAGCGGGAGGGCCTACGAGCAGTACTTC.

CDR3 DNA sequence: TGTGCCAGCTCACCAGTGGGGGGGGGTACCACGTACGAGCAGTACTTC. Residues: CASSPVGGGTTYEQYF. The chain links TRBV18 to TRBJ2-7; TRBD2 agrees at 7 bases. V shed 2 bases, J shed 4 bases, and the junction held 11 bases outside the gene matches. The CDR3 is made up of 16 amino acids. Germline loops: CDR1 KGHSH, CDR2 LQKENI. The entire variable domain, with the rest obtained from reference TRBV18 and TRBJ2-7, is as follows: NAGVMQNPRHLVRRRGQEARLRCSPMKGHSHVYWYRQLPEEGLKFMVYLQKENIIDESGMPKERFSAEFPKEGPSILRIQQVVRGDSAAYFCASSPVGGGTTYEQYFGPGTRLTVT.

The V and J genes are TRBV7-6 and TRBJ1-1; D unclear. CDR3 length: 14 residues. Trimming took 0 bases from V and 1 from J, leaving 6 bases between them. Germline CDR1 is SGHVS and CDR2 is FNYEAQ. Here the CDR3 reads CASSLANKNTEAFF. The CDR3 DNA reads TGTGCCAGCAGCTTAGCGAACAAGAACACTGAAGCTTTCTTT. Together with reference TRBV7-6 and TRBJ1-1, the CDR3 gives the full variable domain: GAGVSQSPRYKVTKRGQDVALRCDPISGHVSLYWYRQALGQGPEFLTYFNYEAQQDKSGLPNDRFSAERPEGSISTLTIQRTEQRDSAMYRCASSLANKNTEAFFGQGTRLTVV.